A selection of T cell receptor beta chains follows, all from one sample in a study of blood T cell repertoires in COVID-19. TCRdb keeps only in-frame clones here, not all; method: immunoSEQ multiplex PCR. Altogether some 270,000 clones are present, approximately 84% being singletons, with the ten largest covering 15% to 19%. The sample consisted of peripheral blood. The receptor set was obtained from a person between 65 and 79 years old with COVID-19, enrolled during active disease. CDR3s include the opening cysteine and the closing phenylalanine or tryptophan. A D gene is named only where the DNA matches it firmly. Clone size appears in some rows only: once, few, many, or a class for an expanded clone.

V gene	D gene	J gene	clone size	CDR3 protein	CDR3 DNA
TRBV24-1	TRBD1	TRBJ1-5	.	CATSDTDRDHNQPQHF	TGTGCCACCAGTGACACCGACAGGGATCACAATCAGCCCCAGCATTTT
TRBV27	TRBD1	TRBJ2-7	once	CASSFDGTGSSYEQYF	TGTGCCAGCAGCTTTGACGGGACAGGGAGCTCCTACGAGCAGTACTTC
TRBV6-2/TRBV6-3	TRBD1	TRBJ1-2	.	CASSLQGAHGYTF	TGTGCCAGCAGTTTGCAGGGGGCGCACGGCTACACCTTC
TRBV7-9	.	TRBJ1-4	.	CASSPLREGEKLFF	TGTGCCAGCAGCCCCCTTCGGGAGGGTGAAAAACTGTTTTTT
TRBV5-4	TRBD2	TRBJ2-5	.	CASSFYPRGEETQYF	TGTGCCAGCAGCTTTTATCCCCGGGGGGAGGAGACCCAGTACTTC
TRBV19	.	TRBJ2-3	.	CASTPPLGQRGAGETQYF	TGTGCCAGTACCCCCCCGCTGGGGCAACGCGGGGCGGGTGAGACGCAGTATTTT
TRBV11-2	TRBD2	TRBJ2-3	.	CASSLALPGLALITDTQYF	TGTGCCAGCAGCTTAGCACTACCGGGACTAGCTCTTATCACAGATACGCAGTATTTT
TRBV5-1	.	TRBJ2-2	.	CASSWGTTNTGELFF	TGCGCCAGCAGCTGGGGGACAACGAACACCGGGGAGCTGTTTTTT
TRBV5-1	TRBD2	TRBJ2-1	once	CASSLASGRPRSYNEQFF	TGCGCCAGCAGCTTGGCTAGCGGGAGACCTCGGTCCTACAATGAGCAGTTCTTC
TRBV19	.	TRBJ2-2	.	CASSATATGELFF	TGTGCCAGTAGTGCCACAGCCACCGGGGAGCTGTTTTTT
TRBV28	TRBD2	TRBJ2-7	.	CASNGGGNYEQYF	TGTGCCAGCAATGGGGGGGGGAACTACGAGCAGTACTTC
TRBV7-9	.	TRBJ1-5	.	CASSRSRDQPQHF	TGTGCCAGCAGCCGCTCCCGGGATCAGCCCCAGCATTTT
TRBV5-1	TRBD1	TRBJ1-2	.	CASSLEGTANYGYTF	TGCGCCAGCAGCTTGGAGGGGACAGCAAACTATGGCTACACCTTC
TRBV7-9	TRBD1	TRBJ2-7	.	CASSLTGTENSYEQYF	TGTGCCAGCAGCTTGACGGGGACAGAAAATTCCTACGAGCAGTACTTC
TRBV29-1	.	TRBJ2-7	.	CSVGGSYEQYF	TGCAGCGTAGGGGGCTCCTACGAGCAGTACTTC
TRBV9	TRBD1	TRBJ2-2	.	CASSEQGLNTGELFF	TGTGCCAGCAGCGAACAGGGGCTGAACACCGGGGAGCTGTTTTTT
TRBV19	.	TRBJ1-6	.	CASRRVESYSPLHF	TGTGCCAGTAGGAGGGTTGAGTCGTATTCACCCCTCCACTTT
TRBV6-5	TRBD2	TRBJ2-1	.	CASATSGGIHEQFF	TGTGCCAGCGCGACTAGCGGGGGCATCCATGAGCAGTTCTTC
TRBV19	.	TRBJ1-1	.	CASSIMRVGEAFF	TGTGCCAGTAGTATAATGCGGGTGGGTGAAGCTTTCTTT
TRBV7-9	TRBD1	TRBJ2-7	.	CASSLQAGGSDEQYF	TGTGCCAGCAGCTTACAGGCAGGGGGAAGTGACGAGCAGTACTTC
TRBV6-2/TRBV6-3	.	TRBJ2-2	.	CASSYPPDNANTGELFF	TGTGCCAGCAGTTATCCCCCGGACAACGCGAACACCGGGGAGCTGTTTTTT
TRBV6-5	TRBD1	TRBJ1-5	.	CASSRGQGNQPQHF	TGTGCCAGCAGTCGAGGACAGGGCAATCAGCCCCAGCATTTT
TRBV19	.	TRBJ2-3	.	CASSIPPRGAKYF	TGTGCCAGTAGTATCCCTCCTCGGGGAGCAAAGTATTTT
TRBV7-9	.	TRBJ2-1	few	CASSFGGRLDEQFF	TGTGCCAGCAGCTTCGGGGGGCGCTTGGATGAGCAGTTCTTC
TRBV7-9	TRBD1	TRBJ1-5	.	CASQQGLGQPQHF	TGTGCCAGCCAACAGGGGTTAGGGCAGCCCCAGCATTTT
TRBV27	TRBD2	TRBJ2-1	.	CASSLYRLAVTRGNNEQFF	TGTGCCAGCAGTTTATACCGACTAGCGGTAACTAGGGGGAACAATGAGCAGTTCTTC
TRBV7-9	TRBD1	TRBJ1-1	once	CASSSRQGAWETEAFF	TGTGCCAGCAGCTCTAGACAGGGGGCGTGGGAAACTGAAGCTTTCTTT
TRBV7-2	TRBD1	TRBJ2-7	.	CASSSPAGQAHEQYF	TGTGCCAGCAGCTCACCAGCAGGACAGGCCCACGAGCAGTACTTC
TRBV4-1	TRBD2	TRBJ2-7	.	CASRLGLEGNEQYF	TGCGCCAGCAGGCTGGGACTAGAAGGGAACGAGCAGTACTTC